The present T cell receptor (beta chain) was sequenced within a study of post-analysis software for immune sequencing data. Study-wide findings and caveats: Normalized Chao1 diversity was significantly lower in multiple sclerosis patients than in controls. Several TRBV segments (TRBV5-6, TRBV5-1 and TRBV20-1 among them) occurred more frequently in patients than in controls.

About this clonotype: Its antigen is unknown.

Built from TCR beta cDNA, the libraries had unique molecular identifiers in them. Using its own MiXCR run on the PCR reads, TCRdb lists one record per CDR3 protein. The sample has roughly 600,000 distinct CDR3 sequences; 40% to 50% are singletons. Trimming stripped 10 bases from V and 1 base from J, with 14 bases between. Germline-derived CDR1 and CDR2 are MNHNS and SASEGT. The CDR3 sequence is 13 residues long. V and J are TRBV6-1 and TRBJ2-7; D is undetermined. The sequence was collected from a girl between 10 and 17 years old with multiple sclerosis. The sequencing input was blood. The CDR3 DNA is TGTGCCACCATGATGGCCGGTTCCTACGAGCAGTACTTC. This gives the protein CATMMAGSYEQYF.